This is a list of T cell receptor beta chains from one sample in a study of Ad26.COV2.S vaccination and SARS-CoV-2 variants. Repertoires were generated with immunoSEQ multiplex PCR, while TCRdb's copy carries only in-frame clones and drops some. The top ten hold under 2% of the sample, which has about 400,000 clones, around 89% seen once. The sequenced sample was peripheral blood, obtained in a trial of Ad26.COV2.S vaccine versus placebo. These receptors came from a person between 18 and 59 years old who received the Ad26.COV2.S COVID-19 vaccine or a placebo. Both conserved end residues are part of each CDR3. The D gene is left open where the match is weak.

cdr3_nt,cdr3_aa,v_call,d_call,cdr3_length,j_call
TGTGCCTGGAGTCAGGGACTAGCGGCAGATACGCAGTATTTT,CAWSQGLAADTQYF,TRBV30,TRBD2,14,TRBJ2-3
TGCAGTGCTAGAAAGAAAAACATTCAGTACTTC,CSARKKNIQYF,TRBV20-1,.,11,TRBJ2-4
TGTGTCAGAAGCCTCAGGGGCAGCTCCTACAATGAGCAGTTCTTC,CVRSLRGSSYNEQFF,TRBV7-5,.,15,TRBJ2-1
TGTGCCAGCAGCCAAGGTGGGAGGCTAGCGCTATTATTTCCGAACACCGGGGAGCTGTTTTTT,CASSQGGRLALLFPNTGELFF,TRBV3-1/TRBV3-2,.,21,TRBJ2-2
TGTGCCAGCAGTTCCCTTGGGGGAGGGCCGGGCGAGCAGTACTTC,CASSSLGGGPGEQYF,TRBV27,TRBD2,15,TRBJ2-7
TGTGCCAGCAGTGAAGCAGGGACCTATGGCTACACCTTC,CASSEAGTYGYTF,TRBV2,.,13,TRBJ1-2
TGTGCCAGTAGTAAGGATGGGGGGCCCTACGAGCAGTACTTC,CASSKDGGPYEQYF,TRBV19,.,14,TRBJ2-7
TGTGCCTGGAGTGTACGCCCGCGGGAGTGGCAGTACTTC,CAWSVRPREWQYF,TRBV30,TRBD2,13,TRBJ2-7
TGTGCCAGCAGCTCCCCAGCCCGGGACAATGAGCAGTTCTTC,CASSSPARDNEQFF,TRBV13,.,14,TRBJ2-1
TGTGCCAGCACCGGGGACAGGGGTTCCTACGAGCAGTACTTC,CASTGDRGSYEQYF,TRBV2,TRBD1,14,TRBJ2-7
TGTGCCATCAGTGACAGGGACAATTCACCCCTCCACTTT,CAISDRDNSPLHF,TRBV10-3,.,13,TRBJ1-6